These 17 T cell receptor beta chains were sequenced from one sample in a study of blood T cell repertoires in COVID-19. The table came from immunoSEQ multiplex PCR; TCRdb's copy has only in-frame clones and leaves some out. The sample holds 90,000 to 140,000 clones; roughly 80% are singletons and the top ten take just over 15%. The sequencing sample was made of peripheral blood. Receptor source: a woman older than 75 with acute or convalescent COVID-19.

The chain combines TRBV7-8 with TRBJ2-3; 8 bases are a match to TRBD2. V shed 2 bases and J 5 bases; nucleotides not matched to a gene: 15. The CDR3 is 18 residues long. The germline CDR1 and CDR2 sequences are SGHVS and FQNEAQ. In DNA, the CDR3 is TGTGCCAGCAGCTTAATGAACGGGTTAGGGAGCGGGGGAGATACGCAGTATTTT. Translating it yields CASSLMNGLGSGGDTQYF.

V usage is TRBV29-1 and J usage is TRBJ1-3; D remains ambiguous. The CDR3 covers 11 residues. Germline CDR1 and CDR2: SQVTM and ANQGSEA. The V gene lost 4 bases and the J gene lost 10 bases, with 11 bases spanning the gap. CDR3 sequence (DNA): TGCAGCGTTGCGACATACGATACCATATATTTT. This encodes CSVATYDTIYF.

This clone was counted a few times. V and J are TRBV5-4 and TRBJ1-1; D remains unclear. V was cut by 3 bases and J by 5 bases, with 17 bases left in between. Germline CDR1 SGHNT, CDR2 YYREEE (reference sequence). This CDR3 has 15 residues. CDR3 region: CASSSPVTGRTEAFF. DNA for the CDR3: TGTGCCAGCAGCTCGCCCGTGACGGGGAGGACTGAAGCTTTCTTT.

This clone was detected only once. This sequence joins TRBV2 and TRBJ2-5, with D possibly TRBD1 on 6 matching bases. V was pared by 2 bases and J by 4 bases, with 11 bases between. Germline CDR1 SNHLY, CDR2 FYNNEI. The CDR3 spans 14 residues. The CDR3, as DNA: TGTGCCAGCAGTGAATGGGACAAAAGAGAGACCCAGTACTTC. As protein: CASSEWDKRETQYF.

This chain connects TRBV29-1 to TRBJ2-5; tentative D call: TRBD2 (5 bases). V lost 6 bases and J 5 bases, leaving 13 bases between the germline ends. There are 12 residues in the CDR3. Germline CDR1 is SQVTM and CDR2 is ANQGSEA. The CDR3: CSVPAGAETQYF. For the CDR3, the DNA is TGCAGCGTCCCCGCGGGCGCGGAGACCCAGTACTTC. The variable domain in full, completed from reference TRBV29-1 and TRBJ2-5, reads SAVISQKPSRDICQRGTSLTIQCQVDSQVTMMFWYRQQPGQSLTLIATANQGSEATYESGFVIDKFPISRPNLTFSTLTVSNMSPEDSSIYLCSVPAGAETQYFGPGTRLLVL.

The J gene is TRBJ1-2, the V gene TRBV18; D not certain. Germline CDR1 reads KGHSH; CDR2 reads LQKENI. The CDR3 has 13 amino acids. The V end lost 3 bases, the J end lost 8 bases, and 13 bases lay between the germline ends. Written as DNA, the CDR3 is TGTGCCAGCTCACCCCTTGAGGTTGGAGGCTACACCTTC. Encoded protein: CASSPLEVGGYTF.

The genes are TRBV12-5 and TRBJ2-1; D is perhaps TRBD1 (6 bases). The CDR3 length is 14 residues. Per the germline V gene, CDR1 is LGHNT and CDR2 is FRNRAP. The V end was cut by 1 base, the J end by 7 bases, with 11 bases between. The CDR3 region has the DNA TGTGCTAGTGGTTTGGGGACAGACACGAATGAGCAGTTCTTC. Protein sequence: CASGLGTDTNEQFF.

This clone is a singleton in its sample. The rearrangement joins TRBV7-9 to TRBJ1-1, with D perhaps TRBD1 (5 bases). Germline V gene lookup returns CDR1 SEHNR and CDR2 FQNEAQ (reference sequence). The CDR3 extends over 14 amino acids. V lost 2 bases, J lost 3 bases, and 10 bases lay in between. DNA for the CDR3: TGTGCCAGCAGCTTACCCCGGGACTACACTGAAGCTTTCTTT. This codes for CASSLPRDYTEAFF.

The CDR3 coding sequence is TGTGCCAGCAGTCCTCCGGGACAGGTGATAAGCGGGGTGTACTTC. The encoded protein is CASSPPGQVISGVYF. This chain uses TRBV28 with TRBJ2-4; TRBD1 is a possible D gene (8 bases). The CDR3 runs to 15 residues. Trimming cost V 5 bases and J 15 bases, with 26 bases left between them. Germline CDR1 is MDHEN and CDR2 is SYDVKM.

Comment on this clone: Other nucleotide sequences in the sample specify the same CDR3. This chain links TRBV2 with TRBJ1-1; D remains unclear. V lost 5 bases and J 0 bases, leaving 7 bases between the germline ends. This CDR3 is built from 13 residues. CDR1 is SNHLY, CDR2 FYNNEI, per germline. The DNA for the CDR3 is TGTGCCAGCAGTACTCTATTGAACACTGAAGCTTTCTTT. Translating gives CASSTLLNTEAFF. The variable domain in full, completed from reference TRBV2 and TRBJ1-1, reads EPEVTQTPSHQVTQMGQEVILRCVPISNHLYFYWYRQILGQKVEFLVSFYNNEISEKSEIFDDQFSVERPDGSNFTLKIRSTKLEDSAMYFCASSTLLNTEAFFGQGTRLTVV.

The gene calls are TRBV6-5 and TRBJ2-1; D is unclear. V lost 0 bases and J 0 bases, leaving 3 bases between the germline ends. Germline CDR1 reads MNHEY; CDR2 reads SVGAGI. The length of the CDR3 is 14 residues. The CDR3 sequence: CASSYSSSYNEQFF. CDR3 DNA: TGTGCCAGCAGTTACTCTAGCTCCTACAATGAGCAGTTCTTC.

This rearrangement joins TRBV2 to TRBJ2-5; D may be TRBD1 (6 bases). The CDR3 consists of 15 residues. The germline CDR1 and CDR2 sequences are SNHLY and FYNNEI. Trimming cost V 0 bases and J 4 bases, with 12 bases left between them. The CDR3 here is CASSEALRGGETQYF. The CDR3 bases are TGTGCCAGCAGTGAAGCGCTTCGAGGGGGAGAGACCCAGTACTTC. Filled out from reference TRBV2 and TRBJ2-5, the complete variable domain reads EPEVTQTPSHQVTQMGQEVILRCVPISNHLYFYWYRQILGQKVEFLVSFYNNEISEKSEIFDDQFSVERPDGSNFTLKIRSTKLEDSAMYFCASSEALRGGETQYFGPGTRLLVL.

This sequence joins TRBV7-9 and TRBJ2-7; a possible D gene is TRBD1 (5 bases). Between the trimmed V and J ends, which lost 3 bases and 7 bases, there was a span of 13 bases. Germline V gene lookup returns CDR1 SEHNR and CDR2 FQNEAQ (reference sequence). The CDR3 totals 13 residues. The CDR3 DNA reads as TGTGCCAGCAGCTTGATGTCAGGGTCGGAGCAGTACTTC. This translates into CASSLMSGSEQYF.

This chain connects TRBV5-1 to TRBJ2-7, with D possibly matching TRBD2 (7 bases). V was shortened by 4 bases and J by 6 bases, with 14 bases between the two germline ends. Germline lookup yields CDR1 SGHRS and CDR2 YFSETQ. There are 13 residues in the CDR3. In nucleotides, the CDR3 is TGCGCCAGCAGCGGGAGGGGGTTGGGCGAGCAGTACTTC. As protein: CASSGRGLGEQYF. The whole variable domain, remainder taken from reference TRBV5-1 and TRBJ2-7, is KAGVTQTPRYLIKTRGQQVTLSCSPISGHRSVSWYQQTPGQGLQFLFEYFSETQRNKGNFPGRFSGRQFSNSRSEMNVSTLELGDSALYLCASSGRGLGEQYFGPGTRLTVT.

V is TRBV28 and J is TRBJ2-3, with 9 nucleotides matching TRBD2. Per germline, CDR1 MDHEN and CDR2 SYDVKM. The CDR3 runs to 16 residues. The J segment lost 0 bases and the V segment lost 2 bases, leaving 3 bases of the junction unmatched. The CDR3 sequence: CASSLLAGSSTDTQYF. In nucleotides, the CDR3 is TGTGCCAGCAGTTTACTAGCGGGATCTAGCACAGATACGCAGTATTTT.

The chain uses TRBV9 and TRBJ2-1, with TRBD2 matching over 11 bases. This CDR3 has 14 residues. V lost 0 bases, J lost 10 bases, and 3 bases stayed unmatched. The V gene's germline CDR1 is SGDLS and CDR2 YYNGEE. CDR3 residues: CASSVVLAGAEQFF. CDR3 DNA: TGTGCCAGCAGCGTAGTACTAGCGGGAGCCGAGCAGTTCTTC. Variable domain in full (rest from reference TRBV9 and TRBJ2-1): DSGVTQTPKHLITATGQRVTLRCSPRSGDLSVYWYQQSLDQGLQFLIQYYNGEERAKGNILERFSAQQFPDLHSELNLSSLELGDSALYFCASSVVLAGAEQFFGPGTRLTVL.

This clone has only a few counts. The chain recombines TRBV5-4 with TRBJ1-1; D not resolved. Germline V CDR1 and CDR2: SGHNT, YYREEE (reference sequence). This CDR3 has 11 residues. V lost 2 bases to trimming and J lost 5 bases, with 4 bases between them. The CDR3 protein is CASSLETEAFF. The CDR3 DNA is TGTGCCAGCAGCTTAGAGACTGAAGCTTTCTTT.